This record looks at one T cell receptor beta chain sequence and its context. These data originate in a study of blood T cell repertoires in COVID-19. Study as a whole: Spain, Italy and the United States supplied samples that represented acute and convalescent COVID-19. Sample material is recorded as cDNA or gDNA derived from T cells, B-cell-depleted T cells, or PBMCs.

In the authors' workflow: Quantification of nucleated cells was approximated via reference gene primer amplification. Profiled with immunoSEQ multiplex PCR; TCRdb holds only in-frame clones, not every one. V and J calls and clone size come straight from that table; D and trimming were deduced from the DNA. The table includes around 230,000 clones, 80% to 90% detected once. The CDR3 totals 15 residues. In germline, CDR1 is SGHTA, CDR2 FQGNSA. V lost 0 bases and J 5 bases, leaving 13 bases between the germline ends. The V gene is TRBV7-2, the J gene TRBJ1-1; D is perhaps TRBD1 (5 bases). This receptor was obtained from a man aged 40-49 years with acute or convalescent COVID-19. The sequenced sample consisted of peripheral blood. Here the CDR3 reads CASSLAGTVFTEAFF. Here the CDR3 DNA reads TGTGCCAGCAGCTTAGCGGGGACTGTATTTACTGAAGCTTTCTTT.